This passage covers 26 T cell receptor beta chains from one sample sequenced in a study of Ad26.COV2.S vaccination and SARS-CoV-2 variants. Assay used: immunoSEQ multiplex PCR; TCRdb lists only in-frame clones, some missing. The sample lists 300,000 to 350,000 clones, about nine tenths occurring once. Noted treatment: 19 received Ad26.COV2.S at low or high dose, single or two shots; 5 received placebo; per-sample allocation not given. Collection of samples fell on day 63 after the first vaccine or placebo injection. The material was peripheral blood, obtained in a trial of Ad26.COV2.S vaccine versus placebo. Receptors originate from a person between 18 and 59 years old who received the Ad26.COV2.S COVID-19 vaccine or a placebo.

This chain uses TRBV6-5 with TRBJ1-4, with D possibly being TRBD1 (5 bases). Germline loops: CDR1 MNHEY, CDR2 SVGAGI. The V gene lost 8 bases and the J gene lost 2 bases, with 15 bases spanning the gap. This CDR3 is 15 amino acids long. The CDR3 sequence is CASSRVRATNEKLFF. CDR3 in DNA: TGTGCCAGCTCGAGAGTCAGGGCCACTAATGAAAAACTGTTTTTT.

The chain recombines TRBV6-4 with TRBJ2-1, with 8 positions matching TRBD2. The J segment lost 7 bases and the V segment lost 2 bases, leaving 4 bases of the junction unmatched. This CDR3 comprises 14 residues. Germline CDR1 reads MRHNA; CDR2 reads SNTAGT. For the CDR3, the DNA is TGTGCCAGCAGTGACGGCGGGAGGTGGAATGAGCAGTTCTTC. Translation: CASSDGGRWNEQFF.

This chain links TRBV6-2 or TRBV6-3 with TRBJ1-5; no reliable D call. Germline V lookup: CDR1 MNHEY, CDR2 SVGEGT. The V end was cut by 0 bases, the J end by 2 bases, with 17 bases between. The CDR3 has 18 amino acids. The CDR3: CASSYSIPVMFGNQPQHF. The CDR3 bases are TGTGCCAGCAGTTACTCGATCCCAGTTATGTTCGGCAATCAGCCCCAGCATTTT.

The chain links TRBV5-4 to TRBJ1-3; possibly TRBD1 for D (5 bases). The CDR3 is made up of 15 amino acids. Germline V gives CDR1 SGHNT, CDR2 YYREEE (reference sequence). The V and J ends lost 1 base and 0 bases respectively, with 8 bases between them. DNA of the CDR3: TGTGCCAGCAGCTTGAGGACAATCTCTGGAAACACCATATATTTT. It is translated as CASSLRTISGNTIYF.

The chain links TRBV29-1 to TRBJ1-1; no firm D call. Per the germline V gene, CDR1 is SQVTM and CDR2 is ANQGSEA. The CDR3 covers 10 residues. V lost 2 bases to trimming and J lost 10 bases, with 8 bases between them. The CDR3 here is CSVETEGAFF. Here the CDR3 DNA reads TGCAGCGTTGAAACCGAGGGAGCTTTCTTT.

The chain links TRBV19 to TRBJ1-1; no firm D call. The CDR3 is made up of 12 amino acids. Germline V gene sequence: CDR1 LNHDA, CDR2 SQIVND (reference sequence). V was clipped by 1 base and J by 4 bases, with 4 bases between them. The CDR3 loop is CASSIASTEAFF. The CDR3 DNA is TGTGCCAGTAGTATAGCAAGCACTGAAGCTTTCTTT.

This clone was observed at least ten times. The chain carries TRBV7-8 and TRBJ1-2; 9 positions agree with TRBD1. V trimming: 5 bases; J trimming: 7 bases; junction bases outside the gene matches: 5. The CDR3 is 13 residues long. Germline CDR1 is SGHVS and CDR2 is FQNEAQ. DNA of the CDR3: TGTGCCAGCAGCGGGGACAGGGCGGTTGGCTACACCTTC. Its protein product is CASSGDRAVGYTF.

This clone was detected only once. DNA of the CDR3: TGTGCCACACACTTACAGGGGGCCGGGGAGCTGTTTTTT. Its translation is CATHLQGAGELFF. The genes are TRBV3-1 (or the pseudogene TRBV3-2) and TRBJ2-2; TRBD1 matches at 8 bases. From germline, CDR1 is LGHDT and CDR2 YNNKEL (reference sequence). This CDR3 has 13 residues. V lost 10 bases, J lost 6 bases, and 7 bases stayed unmatched.

The chain uses TRBV4-1 and TRBJ2-7; 12 positions match TRBD2. V lost 7 bases, J lost 6 bases, and 4 bases stayed unmatched. The CDR3 is made up of 13 amino acids. Germline V gene data show CDR1 as MGHRA and CDR2 as YSYEKL. The CDR3 coding sequence is TGCGCCAGCACTCTAGCGGGGGGGGGCGAGCAGTACTTC. Its translation: CASTLAGGGEQYF.

CDR3 DNA: TGTGCCAGCAGCACGAGGAGCGGGACTTCCTACGAGCAGTACGTC. Protein product: CASSTRSGTSYEQYV. The rearrangement joins TRBV11-2 to TRBJ2-7; TRBD2 aligns across 7 bases. Trimming took 5 bases from V and 1 from J; bases not matched to a gene: 8. The CDR3 has 15 residues. The germline CDR1 and CDR2 sequences are SGHAT and FQNNGV.

J is TRBJ1-6 and V is TRBV6-2 or TRBV6-3; D call uncertain. CDR3 size: 16 residues. Per germline, CDR1 MNHEY and CDR2 SVGEGT. The V gene lost 6 bases and the J gene lost 1 base, with 13 bases spanning the gap. As DNA, the CDR3 is TGTGCCAGCAGCGAGTGGCAATGGTCCTATAATTCACCCCTCCACTTT. The encoded protein is CASSEWQWSYNSPLHF.

The chain combines TRBV7-7 with TRBJ2-2; 8 bases are a match to TRBD2. Trimming took 3 bases from V and 1 from J; bases not matched to a gene: 7. CDR1 is SSHAT and CDR2 is FNYEAQ in the germline V gene (reference sequence). This CDR3 contains 17 residues. CDR3 region: CASSFNLAGGNTGELFF. The CDR3 DNA reads TGTGCCAGCAGCTTTAACTTGGCGGGGGGGAACACCGGGGAGCTGTTTTTT.

The rearrangement joins TRBV25-1 to TRBJ2-1, with D tentatively TRBD2 (5 bases). V was shortened by 2 bases and J by 0 bases, with 11 bases between the two germline ends. This CDR3 is 16 amino acids long. Germline lookup yields CDR1 MGHDK and CDR2 SYGVNS. The CDR3 reads CASSEHSASSYNEQFF. The CDR3 DNA is TGTGCCAGCAGTGAACATAGCGCGAGCTCCTACAATGAGCAGTTCTTC.

V gene TRBV27 combines with J gene TRBJ2-1; 11 bases line up with TRBD2. V gave up 5 bases and J gave up 8 bases; unmatched junction bases: 11. The germline CDR1 and CDR2 sequences are MNHEY and SMNVEV (reference sequence). The CDR3 has 16 amino acids. The CDR3 bases are TGTGCCAGCAGTCCCTCTAGCGGGGGGAGGCTTTATGAGCAGTTCTTC. Protein: CASSPSSGGRLYEQFF.

This sequence joins TRBV4-1 and TRBJ2-7, with 10 bases identical to TRBD1. This CDR3 comprises 16 residues. Germline CDR1 is MGHRA and CDR2 is YSYEKL. V shed 1 base, J shed 3 bases, and the junction held 6 bases outside the gene matches. CDR3 DNA: TGCGCCAGCAGCCAAGGTCCGGGACAGGGGATCTACGAGCAGTACTTC. Translation: CASSQGPGQGIYEQYF.

This clone was recorded at least ten times. The gene calls are TRBV19 and TRBJ1-6; D is uncertain. CDR1 and CDR2 (germline): LNHDA, SQIVND (reference sequence). Trimming took 5 bases from V and 7 from J, leaving 6 bases between them. The CDR3 loop spans 12 amino acids. CDR3 in DNA: TGTGCCAGTAGTGACATAAATTCACCCCTCCACTTT. This codes for CASSDINSPLHF. Complete variable domain (other parts from reference TRBV19 and TRBJ1-6): DGGITQSPKYLFRKEGQNVTLSCEQNLNHDAMYWYRQDPGQGLRLIYYSQIVNDFQKGDIAEGYSVSREKKESFPLTVTSAQKNPTAFYLCASSDINSPLHFGNGTRLTVT.

V gene TRBV23-1 combines with J gene TRBJ1-5; the D is unclear. TRBV23-1 is an ORF; its function is uncertain. The CDR3 covers 19 residues. V lost 4 bases and J lost 0, with 22 bases in between. The DNA of the CDR3 is TGCGCCAGCAGTCCCCTCCCAGGCGGAGGACGGTATAGCAATCAGCCCCAGCATTTT. Its protein is CASSPLPGGGRYSNQPQHF.

The chain employs TRBV12-3 or TRBV12-4 and TRBJ2-1; D assignment may be TRBD1 or TRBD2 (5 bases each). The CDR3 contains 12 residues. Trimming removed 4 bases at V and 9 bases at J, with 10 bases between. The CDR3 bases are TGTGCCAGCAGTTCGGGGCGGGTTGAGCAGTTCTTC. It codes for CASSSGRVEQFF.

The rearrangement links TRBV4-1 to TRBJ2-7, with D perhaps matching TRBD2 (6 bases). CDR1 and CDR2 from the germline V gene are MGHRA and YSYEKL. V lost 2 bases, J lost 4 bases, and 18 bases lay in between. The CDR3 extends over 16 amino acids. The CDR3 coding sequence is TGCGCCAGCAGCCAACTAACCCCGGGACTCAAATACGAGCAGTACTTC. It codes for CASSQLTPGLKYEQYF.

There are a few counts of this clone. V is TRBV7-8 and J is TRBJ1-5; D is possibly TRBD1 (5 bases). V was pared by 6 bases and J by 3 bases, with 15 bases between. Germline V lookup: CDR1 SGHVS, CDR2 FQNEAQ. The CDR3 totals 15 residues. The chain's CDR3 is CASRPDRGANQPQHF. DNA of the CDR3: TGTGCCAGCAGACCCGACAGAGGAGCCAATCAGCCCCAGCATTTT.

V gene TRBV19 combines with J gene TRBJ1-4; maybe TRBD1 (5 bases). CDR1 is LNHDA, CDR2 SQIVND, per germline (reference sequence). The V gene lost 6 bases and the J gene lost 4 bases, with 15 bases spanning the gap. The CDR3 is 15 residues long. CDR3 residues: CASSLWGGNNEKLFF. CDR3 DNA: TGTGCCAGTAGCCTCTGGGGGGGTAATAATGAAAAACTGTTTTTT. Using reference TRBV19 and TRBJ1-4 for the parts outside the CDR3, the full variable domain is DGGITQSPKYLFRKEGQNVTLSCEQNLNHDAMYWYRQDPGQGLRLIYYSQIVNDFQKGDIAEGYSVSREKKESFPLTVTSAQKNPTAFYLCASSLWGGNNEKLFFGSGTQLSVL.

CDR3 DNA: TGTGCCAGCAGTCCCCCCACGCCGGTGGATACGCAGTATTTT. Its translation: CASSPPTPVDTQYF. The V gene is TRBV28, the J gene TRBJ2-3; no reliable D call. There are 14 residues in the CDR3. Germline CDR1 and CDR2: MDHEN and SYDVKM. The germline V and J ends were trimmed by 5 bases and 6 bases, with 15 bases remaining between them. Complete variable domain (other parts from reference TRBV28 and TRBJ2-3): DVKVTQSSRYLVKRTGEKVFLECVQDMDHENMFWYRQDPGLGLRLIYFSYDVKMKEKGDIPEGYSVSREKKERFSLILESASTNQTSMYLCASSPPTPVDTQYFGPGTRLTVL.

This clone came up a few times. The chain joins TRBV7-9 to TRBJ2-6; possibly TRBD2 for D (7 bases). This CDR3 is 16 amino acids long. The germline V gene has CDR1 SEHNR and CDR2 FQNEAQ (reference sequence). Trimming removed 5 bases at V and 0 bases at J, with 11 bases between. Here the CDR3 reads CASSREDSSGANVLTF. The CDR3 DNA sequence: TGTGCCAGCAGCCGGGAGGACAGCTCTGGGGCCAACGTCCTGACTTTC. Full variable domain (remainder filled in from reference TRBV7-9 and TRBJ2-6): DTGVSQNPRHKITKRGQNVTFRCDPISEHNRLYWYRQTLGQGPEFLTYFQNEAQLEKSRLLSDRFSAERPKGSFSTLEIQRTEQGDSAMYLCASSREDSSGANVLTFGAGSRLTVL.

The chain combines TRBV7-2 with TRBJ2-3; the D gene could be TRBD1 or TRBD2 (5 bases each). Germline CDR1 SGHTA, CDR2 FQGNSA. The CDR3 contains 16 residues. V was clipped by 5 bases and J by 11 bases, with 26 bases between them. The CDR3 protein is CASSGEGLAPRVRQYF. In DNA form, the CDR3 reads TGTGCCAGCAGCGGCGAGGGGCTTGCCCCTCGGGTGAGGCAGTATTTT.

This clone was counted once. V and J are TRBV19 and TRBJ1-4; 7 nucleotides align to TRBD1. CDR1 is LNHDA and CDR2 is SQIVND in the germline V gene (reference sequence). The CDR3 runs 15 residues. Unmatched junction bases numbered 11, after V lost 5 bases and J lost 8 bases. CDR3 coding DNA: TGTGCCAGTAGTCAGGGGACAGCTAATGGAGAAAAACTGTTTTTT. Its translation: CASSQGTANGEKLFF.

The rearrangement joins TRBV13 to TRBJ1-1; unclear D gene. The CDR3 extends over 13 amino acids. Trimming removed 4 bases at V and 1 base at J, with 7 bases between. Looked up from germline, CDR1 is PRHDT and CDR2 is FYEKMQ (reference sequence). The CDR3 DNA is TGTGCCAGCAGCTCCCCGGGGAACACTGAAGCTTTCTTT. This gives the protein CASSSPGNTEAFF.